This entry describes one TCR beta chain. V was trimmed by 4 bases and J by 2 bases, leaving 8 bases between them. This CDR3 has 13 residues. CDR1 is SGHNT, CDR2 YYREEE, per germline (reference sequence). Some clones are missing from TCRdb's copy, which holds only in-frame ones; the method was immunoSEQ multiplex PCR. The data show tens of thousands of clones, roughly 90% seen once. The sample comes from a study of technical replicates of blood from a handful of donors. The chain uses TRBV5-4 and TRBJ2-3; the D gene is possibly TRBD1 (6 bases). The sample comprised PBMCs. The receptor's source is a human donor in good health. Some clones in this sample may be carry-over from other donors' samples. The CDR3 coding sequence is TGTGCCAGCAGCCGGGACACCACAGATACGCAGTATTTT. Amino acids: CASSRDTTDTQYF. The full variable domain, rest sourced from reference TRBV5-4 and TRBJ2-3, is ETGVTQSPTHLIKTRGQQVTLRCSSQSGHNTVSWYQQALGQGPQFIFQYYREEENGRGNFPPRFSGLQFPNYSSELNVNALELDDSALYLCASSRDTTDTQYFGPGTRLTVL.